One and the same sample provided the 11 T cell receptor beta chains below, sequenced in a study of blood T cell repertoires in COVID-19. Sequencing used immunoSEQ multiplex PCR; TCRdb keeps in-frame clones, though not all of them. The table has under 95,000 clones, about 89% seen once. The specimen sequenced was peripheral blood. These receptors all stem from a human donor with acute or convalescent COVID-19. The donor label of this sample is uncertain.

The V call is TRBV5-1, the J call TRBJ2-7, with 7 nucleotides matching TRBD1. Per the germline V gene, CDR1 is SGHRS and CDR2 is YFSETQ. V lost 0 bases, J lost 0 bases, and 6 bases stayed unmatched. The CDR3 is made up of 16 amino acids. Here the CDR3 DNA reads TGCGCCAGCAGCTTGGGCCTTGGGACAGACTCCTACGAGCAGTACTTC. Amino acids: CASSLGLGTDSYEQYF.

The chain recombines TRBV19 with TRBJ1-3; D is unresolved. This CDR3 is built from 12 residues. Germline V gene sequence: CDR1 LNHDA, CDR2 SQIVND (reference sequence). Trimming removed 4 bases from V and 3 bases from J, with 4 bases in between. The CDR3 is CASSTSGNTIYF. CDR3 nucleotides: TGTGCCAGTAGTACCAGTGGAAACACCATATATTTT.

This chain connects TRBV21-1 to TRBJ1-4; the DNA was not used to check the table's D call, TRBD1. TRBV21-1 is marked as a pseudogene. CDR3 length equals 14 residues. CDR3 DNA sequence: TGTGCCAGCAGCTTAGGGGGCAGGATCGAAAAACTGTTTTTT. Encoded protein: CASSLGGRIEKLFF.

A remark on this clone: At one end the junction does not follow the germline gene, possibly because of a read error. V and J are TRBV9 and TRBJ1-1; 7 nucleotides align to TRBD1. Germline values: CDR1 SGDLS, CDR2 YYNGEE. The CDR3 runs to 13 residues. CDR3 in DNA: TGTGCCAGCAGCCCCCAAACAGGGGATTTCGGTGTCTTT. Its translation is CASSPQTGDFGVF. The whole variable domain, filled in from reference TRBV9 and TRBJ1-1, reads DSGVTQTPKHLITATGQRVTLRCSPRSGDLSVYWYQQSLDQGLQFLIQYYNGEERAKGNILERFSAQQFPDLHSELNLSSLELGDSALYFCASSPQTGDFGVFGQGTRLTVV.

The CDR3 loop reads CASSRGQGFVGIQYF. The CDR3 nucleotides read TGTGCCAGCAGCCGAGGACAGGGGTTCGTGGGCATTCAGTACTTC. This chain uses TRBV5-4 with TRBJ2-4; 9 bases agree with TRBD1. The germline V gene encodes CDR1 SGHNT and CDR2 YYREEE (reference sequence). V was pared by 4 bases and J by 9 bases, with 11 bases of the junction left unmatched. This CDR3 region has 15 residues.

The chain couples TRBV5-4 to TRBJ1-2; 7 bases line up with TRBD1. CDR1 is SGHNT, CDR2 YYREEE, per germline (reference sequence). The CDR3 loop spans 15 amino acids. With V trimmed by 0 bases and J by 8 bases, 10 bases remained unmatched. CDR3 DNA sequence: TGTGCCAGCAGCTTGGTGGGGGGAAGGGACAGCGGCTACACCTTC. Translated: CASSLVGGRDSGYTF.

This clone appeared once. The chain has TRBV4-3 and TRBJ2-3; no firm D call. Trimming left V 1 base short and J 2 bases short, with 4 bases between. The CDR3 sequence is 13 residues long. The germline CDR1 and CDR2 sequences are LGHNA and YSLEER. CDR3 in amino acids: CASSQAITDTQYF. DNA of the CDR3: TGCGCCAGCAGCCAAGCCATCACAGATACGCAGTATTTT.

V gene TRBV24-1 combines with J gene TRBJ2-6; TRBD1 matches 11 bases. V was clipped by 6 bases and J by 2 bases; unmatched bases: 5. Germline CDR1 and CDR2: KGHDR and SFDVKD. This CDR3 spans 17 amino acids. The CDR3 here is CATSRTGGVAGANVLTF. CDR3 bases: TGTGCCACCAGTCGGACAGGGGGCGTTGCTGGGGCCAACGTCCTGACTTTC.

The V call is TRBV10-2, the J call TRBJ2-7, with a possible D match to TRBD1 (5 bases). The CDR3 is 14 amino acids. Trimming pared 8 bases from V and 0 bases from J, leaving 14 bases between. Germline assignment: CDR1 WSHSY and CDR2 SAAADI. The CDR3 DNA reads TGCGCCAGCCGAGGTTCAGGGCTCTCCTACGAGCAGTACTTC. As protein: CASRGSGLSYEQYF.

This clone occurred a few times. The CDR3 DNA follows: TGCAGACCGGGGGGAATCACTGAAGCTTTCTTT. Translated: CRPGGITEAFF. The rearrangement joins TRBV20-1 to TRBJ1-1; a weak D match, TRBD1 (5 bases). There are 11 residues in the CDR3. Germline CDR1 reads DFQATT; CDR2 reads SNEGSKA (reference sequence).

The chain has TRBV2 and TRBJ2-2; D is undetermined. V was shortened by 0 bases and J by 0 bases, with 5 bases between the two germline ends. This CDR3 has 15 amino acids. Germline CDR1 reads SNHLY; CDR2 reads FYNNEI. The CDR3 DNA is TGTGCCAGCAGTGAAGCGGCGGCGAACACCGGGGAGCTGTTTTTT. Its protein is CASSEAAANTGELFF.